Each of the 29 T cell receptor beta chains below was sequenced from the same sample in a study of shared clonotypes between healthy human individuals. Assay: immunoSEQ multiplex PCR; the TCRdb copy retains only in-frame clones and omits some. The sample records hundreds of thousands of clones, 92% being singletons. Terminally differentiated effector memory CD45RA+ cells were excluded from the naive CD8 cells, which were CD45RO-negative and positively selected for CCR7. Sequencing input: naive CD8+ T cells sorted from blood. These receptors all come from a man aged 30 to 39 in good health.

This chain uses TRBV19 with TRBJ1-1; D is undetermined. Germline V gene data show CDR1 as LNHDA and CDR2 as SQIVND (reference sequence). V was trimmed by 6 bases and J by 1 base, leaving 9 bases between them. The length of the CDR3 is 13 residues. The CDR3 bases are TGTGCCAGTAGCCCAACAGCGAACACTGAAGCTTTCTTT. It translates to CASSPTANTEAFF.

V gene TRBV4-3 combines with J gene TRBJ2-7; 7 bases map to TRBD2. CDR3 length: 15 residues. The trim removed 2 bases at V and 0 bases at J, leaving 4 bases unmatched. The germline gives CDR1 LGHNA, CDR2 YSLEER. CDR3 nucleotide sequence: TGCGCCAGCAGCCAAACACTAGCGAACTCCTACGAGCAGTACTTC. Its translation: CASSQTLANSYEQYF.

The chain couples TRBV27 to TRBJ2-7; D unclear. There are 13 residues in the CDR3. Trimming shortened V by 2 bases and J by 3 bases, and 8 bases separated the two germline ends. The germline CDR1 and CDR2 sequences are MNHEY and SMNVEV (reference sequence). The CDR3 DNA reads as TGTGCCAGCAGTTTAAGCCCAAACTACGAGCAGTACTTC. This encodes CASSLSPNYEQYF.

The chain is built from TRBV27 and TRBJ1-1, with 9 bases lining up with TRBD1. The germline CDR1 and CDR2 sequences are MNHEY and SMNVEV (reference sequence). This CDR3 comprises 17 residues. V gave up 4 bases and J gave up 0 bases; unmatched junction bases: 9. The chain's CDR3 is CASSSNKQGAMNTEAFF. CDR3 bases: TGTGCCAGCAGTTCGAACAAACAGGGGGCTATGAACACTGAAGCTTTCTTT.

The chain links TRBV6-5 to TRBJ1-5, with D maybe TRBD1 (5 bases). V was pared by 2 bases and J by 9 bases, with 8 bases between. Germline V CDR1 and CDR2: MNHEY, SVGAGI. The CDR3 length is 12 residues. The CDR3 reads CASSYPRGPQHF. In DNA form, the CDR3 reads TGTGCCAGCAGTTACCCGAGGGGGCCCCAGCATTTT.

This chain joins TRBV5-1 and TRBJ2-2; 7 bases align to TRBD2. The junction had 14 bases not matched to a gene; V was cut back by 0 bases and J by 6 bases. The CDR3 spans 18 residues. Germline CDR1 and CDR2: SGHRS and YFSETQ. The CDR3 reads CASSLGRGWEGFSGELFF. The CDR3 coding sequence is TGCGCCAGCAGCTTGGGAAGAGGATGGGAGGGCTTCTCCGGGGAGCTGTTTTTT.

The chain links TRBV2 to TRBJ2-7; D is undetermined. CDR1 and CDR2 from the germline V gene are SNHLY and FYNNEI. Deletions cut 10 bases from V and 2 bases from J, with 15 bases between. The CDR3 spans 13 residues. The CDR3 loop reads CATSTVRAYEQYF. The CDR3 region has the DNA TGTGCCACCTCTACTGTTAGAGCCTACGAGCAGTACTTC.

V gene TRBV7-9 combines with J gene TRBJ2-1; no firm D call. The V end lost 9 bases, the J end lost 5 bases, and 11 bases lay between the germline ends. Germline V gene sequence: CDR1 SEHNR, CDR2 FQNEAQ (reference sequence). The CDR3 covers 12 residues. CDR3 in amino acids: CASEGPHNEQFF. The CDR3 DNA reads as TGTGCCAGTGAAGGGCCTCACAATGAGCAGTTCTTC. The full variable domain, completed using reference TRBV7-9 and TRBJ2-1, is DTGVSQNPRHKITKRGQNVTFRCDPISEHNRLYWYRQTLGQGPEFLTYFQNEAQLEKSRLLSDRFSAERPKGSFSTLEIQRTEQGDSAMYLCASEGPHNEQFFGPGTRLTVL.

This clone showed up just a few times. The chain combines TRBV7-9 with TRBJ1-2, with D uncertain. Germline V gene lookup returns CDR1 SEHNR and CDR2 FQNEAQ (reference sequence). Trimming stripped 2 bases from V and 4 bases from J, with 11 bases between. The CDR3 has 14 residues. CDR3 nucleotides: TGTGCCAGCAGCTTACCAAGGGTTTTCTATGGCTACACCTTC. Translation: CASSLPRVFYGYTF.

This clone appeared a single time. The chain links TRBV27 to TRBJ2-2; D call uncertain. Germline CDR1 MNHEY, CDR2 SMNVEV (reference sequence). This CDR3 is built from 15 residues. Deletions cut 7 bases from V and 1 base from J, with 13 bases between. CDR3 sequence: CASTHLRQNTGELFF. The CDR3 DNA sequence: TGTGCCAGCACCCACCTTAGACAGAACACCGGGGAGCTGTTTTTT.

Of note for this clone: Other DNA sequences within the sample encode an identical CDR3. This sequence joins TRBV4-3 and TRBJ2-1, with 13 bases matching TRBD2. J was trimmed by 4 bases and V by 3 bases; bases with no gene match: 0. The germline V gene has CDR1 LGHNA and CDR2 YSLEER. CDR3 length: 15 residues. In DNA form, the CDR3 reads TGCGCCAGCAGCCAGGGACTAGCGGGGTACAATGAGCAGTTCTTC. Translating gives CASSQGLAGYNEQFF.

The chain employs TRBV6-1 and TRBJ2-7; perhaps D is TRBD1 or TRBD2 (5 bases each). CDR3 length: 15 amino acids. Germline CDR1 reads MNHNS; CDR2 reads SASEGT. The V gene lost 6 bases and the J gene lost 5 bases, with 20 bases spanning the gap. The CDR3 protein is CASRDWGLADDEQYF. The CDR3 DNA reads TGTGCCAGCAGGGACTGGGGCCTCGCAGACGACGAGCAGTACTTC.

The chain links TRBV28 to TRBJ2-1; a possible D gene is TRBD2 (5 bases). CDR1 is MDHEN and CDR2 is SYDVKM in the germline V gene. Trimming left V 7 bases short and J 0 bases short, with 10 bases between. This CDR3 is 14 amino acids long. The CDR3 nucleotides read TGTGCCAGCACGGCTAGCCTCTCCTACAATGAGCAGTTCTTC. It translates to CASTASLSYNEQFF.

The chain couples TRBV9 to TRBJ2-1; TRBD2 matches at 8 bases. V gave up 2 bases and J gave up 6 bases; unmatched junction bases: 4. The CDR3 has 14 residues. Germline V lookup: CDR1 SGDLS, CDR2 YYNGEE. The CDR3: CASSVSGIGNEQFF. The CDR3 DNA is TGTGCCAGCAGCGTTAGCGGGATCGGCAATGAGCAGTTCTTC.

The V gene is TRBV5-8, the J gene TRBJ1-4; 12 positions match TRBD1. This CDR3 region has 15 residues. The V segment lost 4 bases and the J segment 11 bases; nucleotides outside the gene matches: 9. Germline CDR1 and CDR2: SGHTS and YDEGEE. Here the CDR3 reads CASSLIGTGGWKLFF. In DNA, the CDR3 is TGTGCCAGCAGCCTGATTGGGACAGGGGGCTGGAAACTGTTTTTT. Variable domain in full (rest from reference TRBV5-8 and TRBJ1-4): EAGVTQSPTHLIKTRGQQATLRCSPISGHTSVYWYQQALGLGLQFLLWYDEGEERNRGNFPPRFSGRQFPNYSSELNVNALELEDSALYLCASSLIGTGGWKLFFGSGTQLSVL.

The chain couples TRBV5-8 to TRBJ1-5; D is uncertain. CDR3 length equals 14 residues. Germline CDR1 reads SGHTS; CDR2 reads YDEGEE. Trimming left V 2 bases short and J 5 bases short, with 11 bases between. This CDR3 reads CASSFRDVYQPQHF. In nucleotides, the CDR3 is TGTGCCAGCAGCTTCCGGGATGTCTATCAGCCCCAGCATTTT. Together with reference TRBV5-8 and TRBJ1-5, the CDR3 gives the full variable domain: EAGVTQSPTHLIKTRGQQATLRCSPISGHTSVYWYQQALGLGLQFLLWYDEGEERNRGNFPPRFSGRQFPNYSSELNVNALELEDSALYLCASSFRDVYQPQHFGDGTRLSIL.

Here the CDR3 reads CASSLEAGTAYEQYF. CDR3 coding DNA: TGTGCCAGCAGCTTAGAGGCAGGGACTGCCTACGAGCAGTACTTC. The rearrangement uses TRBV7-9 and TRBJ2-7; a weak D match, TRBD2 (6 bases). Germline assignment: CDR1 SEHNR and CDR2 FQNEAQ (reference sequence). The CDR3 runs to 15 residues. The V end was cut by 1 base, the J end by 2 bases, with 12 bases between. The variable domain in full, completed from reference TRBV7-9 and TRBJ2-7, reads DTGVSQNPRHKITKRGQNVTFRCDPISEHNRLYWYRQTLGQGPEFLTYFQNEAQLEKSRLLSDRFSAERPKGSFSTLEIQRTEQGDSAMYLCASSLEAGTAYEQYFGPGTRLTVT.

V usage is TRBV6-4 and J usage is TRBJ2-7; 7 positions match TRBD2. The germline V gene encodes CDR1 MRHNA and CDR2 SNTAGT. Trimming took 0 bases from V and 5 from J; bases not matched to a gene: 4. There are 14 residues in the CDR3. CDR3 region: CASSDSAGADEQYF. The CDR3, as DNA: TGTGCCAGCAGTGACTCGGCGGGAGCGGACGAGCAGTACTTC.

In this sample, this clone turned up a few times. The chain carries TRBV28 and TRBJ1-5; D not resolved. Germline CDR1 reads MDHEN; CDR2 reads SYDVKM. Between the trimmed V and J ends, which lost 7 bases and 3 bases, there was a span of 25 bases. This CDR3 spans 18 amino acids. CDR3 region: CASTQGLKKGLLNQPQHF. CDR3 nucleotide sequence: TGTGCCAGCACACAAGGACTAAAAAAAGGGCTACTCAATCAGCCCCAGCATTTT.

The chain's CDR3 is CASSGGGGPRELFF. The DNA of the CDR3 is TGCGCCAGCTCCGGCGGGGGAGGGCCCAGGGAGCTGTTTTTT. The gene calls are TRBV5-1 and TRBJ2-2; 7 nucleotides align to TRBD2. Per the germline V gene, CDR1 is SGHRS and CDR2 is YFSETQ. Trimming cost V 7 bases and J 9 bases; bases outside gene matches: 12. This CDR3 contains 14 residues.

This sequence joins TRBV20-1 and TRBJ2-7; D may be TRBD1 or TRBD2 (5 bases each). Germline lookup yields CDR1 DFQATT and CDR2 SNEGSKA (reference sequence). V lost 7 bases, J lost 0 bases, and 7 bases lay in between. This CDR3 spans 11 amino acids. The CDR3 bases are TGCAGTGGAGGGGACTCCTACGAGCAGTACTTC. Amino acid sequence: CSGGDSYEQYF.

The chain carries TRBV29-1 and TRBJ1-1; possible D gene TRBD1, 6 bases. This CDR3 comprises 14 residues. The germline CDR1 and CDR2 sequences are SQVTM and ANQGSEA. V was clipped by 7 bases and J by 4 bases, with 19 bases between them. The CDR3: CSALGGQGGTEAFF. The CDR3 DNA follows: TGCAGCGCCTTGGGGGGCCAAGGGGGCACTGAAGCTTTCTTT. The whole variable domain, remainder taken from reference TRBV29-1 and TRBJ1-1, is SAVISQKPSRDICQRGTSLTIQCQVDSQVTMMFWYRQQPGQSLTLIATANQGSEATYESGFVIDKFPISRPNLTFSTLTVSNMSPEDSSIYLCSALGGQGGTEAFFGQGTRLTVV.

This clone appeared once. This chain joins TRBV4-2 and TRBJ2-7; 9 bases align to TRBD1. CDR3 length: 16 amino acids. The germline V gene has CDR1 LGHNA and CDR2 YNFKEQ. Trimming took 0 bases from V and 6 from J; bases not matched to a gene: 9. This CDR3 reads CASSQEGQGQGFEQYF. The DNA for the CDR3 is TGTGCCAGCAGCCAAGAGGGACAGGGACAGGGTTTCGAGCAGTACTTC.

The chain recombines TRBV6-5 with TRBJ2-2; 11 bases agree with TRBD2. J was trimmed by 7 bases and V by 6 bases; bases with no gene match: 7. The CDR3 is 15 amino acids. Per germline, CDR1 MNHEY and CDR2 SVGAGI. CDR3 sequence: CASSSSGRAIGELFF. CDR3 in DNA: TGTGCCAGCAGCAGTAGCGGGAGGGCAATCGGGGAGCTGTTTTTT.

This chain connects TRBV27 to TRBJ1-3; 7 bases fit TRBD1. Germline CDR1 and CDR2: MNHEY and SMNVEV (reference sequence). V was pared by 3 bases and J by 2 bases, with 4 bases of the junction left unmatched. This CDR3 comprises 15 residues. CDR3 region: CASSFKRGPGNTIYF. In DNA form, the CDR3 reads TGTGCCAGCAGTTTTAAGAGGGGGCCTGGAAACACCATATATTTT.

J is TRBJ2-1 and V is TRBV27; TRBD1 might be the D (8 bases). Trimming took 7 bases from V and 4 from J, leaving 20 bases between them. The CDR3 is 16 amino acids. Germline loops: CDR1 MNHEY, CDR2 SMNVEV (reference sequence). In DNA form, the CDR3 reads TGTGCCAGCACTGCAAATACAGGGGGAGGGTACAATGAGCAGTTCTTC. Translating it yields CASTANTGGGYNEQFF.

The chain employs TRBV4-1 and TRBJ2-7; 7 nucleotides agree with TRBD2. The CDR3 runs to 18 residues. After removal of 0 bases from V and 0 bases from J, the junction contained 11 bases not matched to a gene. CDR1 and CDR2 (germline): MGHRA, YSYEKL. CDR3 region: CASSQDPPSGLTSYEQYF. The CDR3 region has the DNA TGCGCCAGCAGCCAAGACCCACCTAGCGGCTTAACCTCCTACGAGCAGTACTTC.

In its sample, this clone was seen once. In nucleotides, the CDR3 is TGTGCCAGCAGTGAGGCCGAAACAAGCACCGGGGAGCTGTTTTTT. Amino acids: CASSEAETSTGELFF. J is TRBJ2-2 and V is TRBV6-4, with unresolved D. V lost 3 bases and J 4 bases, leaving 12 bases between the germline ends. CDR3 size: 15 residues. Germline V gene lookup returns CDR1 MRHNA and CDR2 SNTAGT.

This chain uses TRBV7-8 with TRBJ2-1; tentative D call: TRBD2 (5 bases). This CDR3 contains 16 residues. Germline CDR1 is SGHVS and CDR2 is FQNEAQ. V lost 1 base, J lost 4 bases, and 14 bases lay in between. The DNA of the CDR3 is TGTGCCAGCAGCTTAGAAGCGGAACGGCTTTACAATGAGCAGTTCTTC. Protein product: CASSLEAERLYNEQFF. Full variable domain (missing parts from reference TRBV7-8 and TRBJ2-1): GAGVSQSPRYKVAKRGQDVALRCDPISGHVSLFWYQQALGQGPEFLTYFQNEAQLDKSGLPSDRFFAERPEGSVSTLKIQRTQQEDSAVYLCASSLEAERLYNEQFFGPGTRLTVL.